This record concerns one TCR beta chain sequence. Its antigen is not identified. The sample originates from a study of T cells expressing NK-cell markers. Study context: Most of the eight sequenced donors tested HCMV-seropositive; one tested seronegative.

Germline V lookup: CDR1 SQVTM, CDR2 ANQGSEA. The CDR3 runs to 14 residues. General study points: There remained a lack of clarity about HCMV specificity of expanded NKG2C+ T cell clones. Several donors showed these clonotypes also leading the CD3+CD56-NKG2C+ fraction.

TCRdb reanalyzed the 5' RACE reads, giving one entry per CDR3 protein sequence and no DNA. The sample holds around 260,000 distinct CDR3 sequences. The V call is TRBV29-1, the J call TRBJ2-7; TCRdb calls TRBD2, which cannot be checked without DNA. The origin of this receptor is a woman between 18 and 75 years old in good health. The sample comprised blood T cells: a sorted CD56 or NKG2C T cell subset, CD4+ or CD8+ T cells, or bulk PBMC T cells (not recorded which). The CDR3 loop reads CSVVGLAGIYEQYF.